These 15 T cell receptor beta chains came from one sample sequenced in a study of PD-1 blockade in classical Hodgkin lymphoma. As to time point: cycle 4 day 1 (C4D1), after more than five weeks of nivolumab. Relapses following autologous stem cell transplantation were seen in all patients, with brentuximab vedotin exposure varying. Profiled with immunoSEQ multiplex PCR; TCRdb holds only in-frame clones, not every one. The sample has some 21,000 clones, 60% to 80% seen once. The sequences come from peripheral blood mononuclear cells (PBMCs), collected before the fourth cycle of nivolumab. The receptor source for this set is a human donor with classical Hodgkin lymphoma.

The rearrangement joins TRBV19 to TRBJ1-5; no definite D call. The length of the CDR3 is 13 residues. Between the trimmed V and J ends, which lost 6 bases and 5 bases, there was a span of 11 bases. The germline gives CDR1 LNHDA, CDR2 SQIVND (reference sequence). CDR3 region: CASSRTPYQPQHF. The CDR3 bases are TGTGCCAGTAGCAGGACCCCTTATCAGCCCCAGCATTTT.

The chain employs TRBV6-5 and TRBJ1-3; possibly TRBD1 for D (5 bases). Germline CDR1 reads MNHEY; CDR2 reads SVGAGI. V was shortened by 2 bases and J by 2 bases, with 7 bases between the two germline ends. The CDR3 has 14 residues. This CDR3 reads CASSYGRAGNTIYF. For the CDR3, the DNA is TGTGCCAGCAGTTACGGCAGGGCTGGAAACACCATATATTTT.

V and J are TRBV4-3 and TRBJ2-5; no clear D. Deletions cut 3 bases from V and 1 base from J, with 12 bases between. Germline CDR1 is LGHNA and CDR2 is YSLEER. The CDR3 extends over 15 amino acids. The CDR3 is CASSQSLAGQETQYF. The DNA for the CDR3 is TGCGCCAGCAGCCAGAGTCTGGCTGGCCAAGAGACCCAGTACTTC.

The chain recombines TRBV6-5 with TRBJ2-5, with D possibly TRBD1 on 5 matching bases. Germline V CDR1 and CDR2: MNHEY, SVGAGI. The V end lost 0 bases, the J end lost 2 bases, and 13 bases lay between the germline ends. This CDR3 comprises 16 residues. CDR3 in DNA: TGTGCCAGCAGTTACTCGATAAGTCCAGGGCAAGAGACCCAGTACTTC. It encodes CASSYSISPGQETQYF.

The genes are TRBV2 and TRBJ2-7, with a tentative D call TRBD1 (6 bases). V gave up 8 bases and J gave up 3 bases, with 17 bases separating them. The CDR3 length is 14 residues. The V gene's germline CDR1 is SNHLY and CDR2 FYNNEI. This CDR3 is CASADQGNGYEQYF. As DNA, the CDR3 is TGTGCCAGCGCCGACCAGGGGAATGGCTACGAGCAGTACTTC.

The chain combines TRBV6-5 with TRBJ2-7; TRBD1 matches 9 bases. The CDR3 extends over 14 amino acids. V lost 2 bases, J lost 4 bases, and 3 bases stayed unmatched. From germline, CDR1 is MNHEY and CDR2 SVGAGI. In DNA, the CDR3 is TGTGCCAGCAGTTACGAGACAGGGGGTTACGAGCAGTACTTC. Translated: CASSYETGGYEQYF.

This chain's CDR3 is CASSRTGKTEAFF. CDR3 nucleotide sequence: TGTGCCAGCAGCCGGACAGGGAAGACTGAAGCTTTCTTT. The chain recombines TRBV7-9 with TRBJ1-1; TRBD1 matches 8 bases. Trimming cost V 5 bases and J 5 bases; bases outside gene matches: 4. The CDR3 covers 13 residues. Per the germline V gene, CDR1 is SEHNR and CDR2 is FQNEAQ (reference sequence).

The chain carries TRBV6-5 and TRBJ2-5; either TRBD1 or TRBD2 may supply D (6 bases each). The J call is doubtful: the DNA matches TRBJ2-7 better. This CDR3 spans 14 amino acids. Germline assignment: CDR1 MNHEY and CDR2 SVGAGI. CDR3 DNA sequence: TGTGCCAGCAGCCGAACGGGGGCGGACTACGAGCAGTACTTC. The encoded protein is CASSRTGADYEQYF.

This clone was seen only a few times. This chain uses TRBV5-6 with TRBJ1-2, with D tentatively TRBD1 (6 bases). Trimming cost V 4 bases and J 1 base, with 14 bases left between them. Germline loops: CDR1 SGHDT, CDR2 YYEEEE. The CDR3 runs 15 residues. CDR3 nucleotides: TGTGCCAGCAGCCCTGGACTACAGGGTAACTATGGCTACACCTTC. Amino acids: CASSPGLQGNYGYTF.

There are a few counts of this clone. The V gene is TRBV29-1, the J gene TRBJ1-6; TRBD1 is a possible D gene (6 bases). CDR1 is SQVTM and CDR2 is ANQGSEA in the germline V gene. CDR3 length: 13 residues. The V and J ends lost 6 bases and 7 bases respectively, with 13 bases between them. The CDR3 here is CSVAQGVNSPLHF. CDR3 in DNA: TGCAGCGTCGCACAGGGCGTGAATTCACCCCTCCACTTT. Full variable domain (missing parts from reference TRBV29-1 and TRBJ1-6): SAVISQKPSRDICQRGTSLTIQCQVDSQVTMMFWYRQQPGQSLTLIATANQGSEATYESGFVIDKFPISRPNLTFSTLTVSNMSPEDSSIYLCSVAQGVNSPLHFGNGTRLTVT.

The V gene is TRBV7-2, the J gene TRBJ1-1, with D perhaps matching TRBD1 (6 bases). The CDR3 length is 13 residues. The germline V gene has CDR1 SGHTA and CDR2 FQGNSA. V was cut by 5 bases and J by 3 bases, with 10 bases left in between. The DNA of the CDR3 is TGTGCCAGCAGCCGACCAGGGGACACTGAAGCTTTCTTT. Its protein product is CASSRPGDTEAFF.

The chain employs TRBV2 and TRBJ2-3; TRBD2 aligns across 8 bases. Germline loops: CDR1 SNHLY, CDR2 FYNNEI. This CDR3 has 15 residues. V shed 2 bases, J shed 0 bases, and the junction held 1 base outside the gene matches. As DNA, the CDR3 is TGTGCCAGCAGTGAAAGCGGGGGTAGCACAGATACGCAGTATTTT. It translates to CASSESGGSTDTQYF.

The chain recombines TRBV2 with TRBJ1-6; D unclear. Germline CDR1 SNHLY, CDR2 FYNNEI. The CDR3 has 15 amino acids. Trimming stripped 7 bases from V and 9 bases from J, with 19 bases between. CDR3 amino acids: CASIRDGSMGSPLHF. CDR3 in DNA: TGTGCCAGCATCCGTGACGGATCAATGGGTTCACCCCTCCACTTT.

The CDR3 protein is CASSEIGRVRETQYF. CDR3 nucleotide sequence: TGTGCCAGCAGTGAAATTGGCAGGGTAAGGGAGACCCAGTACTTC. This rearrangement joins TRBV6-1 to TRBJ2-5, with D perhaps TRBD1 (5 bases). V lost 2 bases and J lost 5, with 15 bases in between. This CDR3 has 15 amino acids. Germline lookup yields CDR1 MNHNS and CDR2 SASEGT.

The J gene is TRBJ2-5, the V gene TRBV2; 10 bases align to TRBD2. The V and J ends lost 9 bases and 2 bases, in that order; junction bases with no gene match: 9. Germline loops: CDR1 SNHLY, CDR2 FYNNEI. This CDR3 has 15 residues. In nucleotides, the CDR3 is TGTGCCAGGACTGCCGGGACTAGCGAACAAGAGACCCAGTACTTC. Its translation is CARTAGTSEQETQYF.